This TCR beta chain was captured by sequencing in a study of shared clonotypes between healthy human individuals. The CDR3 covers 14 residues. The V and J ends lost 6 bases and 0 bases respectively, with 9 bases between them. The germline CDR1 and CDR2 sequences are SNHLY and FYNNEI. Clones were read by immunoSEQ multiplex PCR, and TCRdb kept only the in-frame ones, dropping some. The data contain 2.3 million or so clones, 93% of them singletons. The sequencing sample was made of naive CD4+ T cells from PBMCs. Subset meaning: CD45RA+ positively selected. The chain has TRBV2 and TRBJ1-3; D call uncertain. The clonotype originates from a man aged 18-30 years in good health. Some clones in this sample may be carry-over from other donors' samples. This chain's CDR3 is CASRKDLSGNTIYF. The CDR3 bases are TGTGCCAGCAGGAAGGATCTCTCTGGAAACACCATATATTTT. Drawing the rest from reference TRBV2 and TRBJ1-3, the complete variable domain is EPEVTQTPSHQVTQMGQEVILRCVPISNHLYFYWYRQILGQKVEFLVSFYNNEISEKSEIFDDQFSVERPDGSNFTLKIRSTKLEDSAMYFCASRKDLSGNTIYFGEGSWLTVV.